This is a list of T cell receptor beta chains from one sample in a study of blood T cells in healthy people across ages. TCRdb passed the 5' RACE reads through MiXCR, listing each CDR3 protein once. The sample has around 1,000,000 distinct CDR3 sequences, almost 25% seen once; the top ten hold approximately 0.79%. These same data were also listed under a study on T cells of mothers and their children.

Sequences were obtained from blood. The receptors originated from a girl aged 2-10 years in good health. The CDR3 runs from the conserved cysteine through the conserved F or W. The D gene is left open where the match is weak.

d_gene | j_gene | v_gene | CDR3aa
TRBD2 | TRBJ2-2 | TRBV7-6 | CASSIPILAGVAATGGLFF
- | TRBJ2-5 | TRBV12-3/TRBV12-4 | CASRLKRAPYQETQYF
TRBD1 | TRBJ1-1 | TRBV29-1 | CSVPGGLITEAFF
- | TRBJ2-7 | TRBV5-1 | CASSPGPRGWFSYEQYF
- | TRBJ1-1 | TRBV29-1 | CSVEDMGGAFF
- | TRBJ1-5 | TRBV5-6 | CASSSWAGPQHF
- | TRBJ1-1 | TRBV15 | CATSTRGHTEAFF
TRBD1 | TRBJ2-7 | TRBV12-3/TRBV12-4 | CASSTGQETYEQYF
- | TRBJ2-7 | TRBV5-1 | CASRDGRSYEQYF
TRBD1 | TRBJ2-7 | TRBV5-1 | CASSQDRTVYEQYF
- | TRBJ2-1 | TRBV20-1 | CSAMTRSSYNEQFF
- | TRBJ1-5 | TRBV6-2/TRBV6-3 | CASCPRQQGKPQHF
TRBD2 | - | TRBV4-1 | CASSQDEDGTSGISEQYF
- | TRBJ1-2 | TRBV24-1 | CATSDFRRDLYGYTF
- | TRBJ2-5 | TRBV7-9 | CASSLRAVETQYF
TRBD1 | TRBJ2-3 | TRBV12-3/TRBV12-4 | CASSFLQGTDTQYF
- | TRBJ2-7 | TRBV7-9 | CASSLAESSYEQYF
TRBD1 | TRBJ1-2 | TRBV19 | CASSDPGQANYGYTF
TRBD2 | - | TRBV20-1 | CSASGTRIYNEQFF
- | - | TRBV4-1 | CASSQELVSEQYF
- | TRBJ1-1 | TRBV29-1 | CSVGTQGYMNTEAFF
TRBD1 | TRBJ1-2 | TRBV7-9 | CASSPRWTGEYGYTF
- | - | TRBV6-1 | CASSDPPHEQFF
TRBD1 | TRBJ1-1 | TRBV7-3 | CASSSQGTEAFF